A single sample is the source of the 27 T cell receptor beta chains below, sequenced in a study of T-cell memory formation after mild COVID-19. TCRdb recomputed calls from the 5' RACE reads with MiXCR, one row per CDR3 protein. The table shows a few hundred thousand distinct CDR3 sequences, with under 20% occurring only once. Sequencing was carried out using PBMCs or a T cell subset sorted from them (not recorded which). Receptors were obtained from a young man who had mild COVID-19 (a few samples of this study predate the infection). Cell type and time point are not known.

V is TRBV7-3 and J is TRBJ1-2; 9 bases are shared with TRBD1. There are 15 residues in the CDR3. V shed 5 bases, J shed 6 bases, and the junction held 10 bases outside the gene matches. Germline V gives CDR1 SGHTA, CDR2 FQGTGA. CDR3 sequence reads: CASSTLRDRVDGYTF. CDR3 in DNA: TGTGCCAGCAGCACCCTCCGGGACAGGGTCGATGGCTACACCTTC.

This clonotype has at least ten counts. The rearrangement links TRBV6-1 to TRBJ1-5; tentative D call: TRBD1 (5 bases). Trimming removed 6 bases at V and 0 bases at J, with 15 bases between. CDR3 length: 16 residues. Germline V CDR1 and CDR2: MNHNS, SASEGT. CDR3: CASRYGHPYSNQPQHF. CDR3 nucleotide sequence: TGTGCCAGCAGATACGGACACCCTTATAGCAATCAGCCCCAGCATTTT.

The gene calls are TRBV20-1 and TRBJ2-2, with no clear D. CDR3 length: 14 residues. The germline V gene encodes CDR1 DFQATT and CDR2 SNEGSKA (reference sequence). Trimming took off 3 bases at V and 1 base at J, with 9 bases between the two ends. For the CDR3, the DNA is TGCAGTGCTAGCGGTTCCGGGAACACCGGGGAGCTGTTTTTT. This encodes CSASGSGNTGELFF.

This clonotype came up many times. The rearrangement joins TRBV7-2 to TRBJ2-3, with a weak D call TRBD2 (5 bases). Germline CDR1 is SGHTA and CDR2 is FQGNSA. CDR3 length: 12 residues. Trimming took 5 bases from V and 5 from J, leaving 8 bases between them. The CDR3 spells CASSPEGDTQYF. The CDR3 nucleotides read TGTGCCAGCAGCCCCGAGGGAGATACGCAGTATTTT.

This clonotype was picked up a small number of times. The chain recombines TRBV6-2 or TRBV6-3 with TRBJ2-5, with no clear D. V lost 3 bases, J lost 1 base, and 9 bases lay in between. The CDR3 covers 14 residues. Germline loops: CDR1 MNHEY, CDR2 SVGEGT. The CDR3 DNA follows: TGTGCCAGCAGTTATCGTATTGTCCAAGAGACCCAGTACTTC. Amino acid sequence: CASSYRIVQETQYF.

This clonotype was picked up a small number of times. This chain uses TRBV4-3 with TRBJ1-2; D not certain. Germline-derived CDR1 and CDR2 are LGHNA and YSLEER. This CDR3 has 15 amino acids. V was clipped by 1 base and J by 2 bases, with 11 bases between them. As DNA, the CDR3 is TGCGCCAGCAGCCAAGTGGGCTCTCCAAACTATGGCTACACCTTC. This sequence encodes CASSQVGSPNYGYTF.

This CDR3 reads CASSVEEGLRTDTQYF. The CDR3 coding sequence is TGTGCCAGCAGCGTAGAAGAGGGACTGCGCACAGATACGCAGTATTTT. V and J are TRBV9 and TRBJ2-3; maybe TRBD2 (6 bases). V gave up 0 bases and J gave up 1 base, with 12 bases separating them. CDR1 and CDR2 (germline): SGDLS, YYNGEE. This CDR3 comprises 16 residues.

The chain links TRBV6-5 to TRBJ2-4, with TRBD2 matching 15 bases. This CDR3 is built from 15 residues. Losses at the gene ends were 4 bases for V and 8 bases for J; bases not matched to a gene: 3. Germline V gene data show CDR1 as MNHEY and CDR2 as SVGAGI. In DNA form, the CDR3 reads TGTGCCAGCAGTTGGACTAGCGGGGGGGCGGACATTCAGTACTTC. Its protein product is CASSWTSGGADIQYF.

This clonotype was counted between two and nine times. V and J are TRBV20-1 and TRBJ2-3; no firm D call. The CDR3 extends over 14 amino acids. Germline CDR1 DFQATT, CDR2 SNEGSKA (reference sequence). The germline V and J ends were trimmed by 1 base and 4 bases, with 12 bases remaining between them. The CDR3 coding sequence is TGCAGTGCTAGAGGAGGCCTTTTCGCAGATACGCAGTATTTT. As protein: CSARGGLFADTQYF.

The chain uses TRBV10-2 and TRBJ2-1; the D gene is possibly TRBD1 (6 bases). The CDR3 length is 15 residues. From germline, CDR1 is WSHSY and CDR2 SAAADI. Between the trimmed V and J ends, which lost 8 bases and 7 bases, there was a span of 21 bases. CDR3 sequence: CASLGARGVSNEQFF. CDR3 sequence (DNA): TGCGCCAGCCTGGGGGCCAGGGGCGTAAGTAATGAGCAGTTCTTC.

This clonotype has only a few counts. The chain couples TRBV29-1 to TRBJ2-2, with D unclear. Germline V gives CDR1 SQVTM, CDR2 ANQGSEA. Trimming shortened V by 6 bases and J by 1 base, and 12 bases separated the two germline ends. CDR3 size: 14 residues. For the CDR3, the DNA is TGCAGCGTCGCTCGGGCGAGGAACACCGGGGAGCTGTTTTTT. Protein product: CSVARARNTGELFF.

The rearrangement joins TRBV6-6 to TRBJ2-7; D is possibly TRBD1 or TRBD2 (5 bases each). Trimming removed 10 bases from V and 9 bases from J, with 22 bases in between. The CDR3 contains 13 residues. The V gene's germline CDR1 is MNHNY and CDR2 SVGAGI (reference sequence). Here the CDR3 reads CATWDRDKGGQYF. The CDR3 region has the DNA TGTGCCACCTGGGACCGGGATAAAGGAGGGCAGTACTTC.

The CDR3 nucleotides read TGCGCCAGCAAGTCCCAGGGGGCGGTCGGTAATTCACCCCTCCACTTT. It is translated as CASKSQGAVGNSPLHF. The chain joins TRBV4-3 to TRBJ1-6; TRBD1 matches at 8 bases. The germline gives CDR1 LGHNA, CDR2 YSLEER. The V gene end was trimmed by 7 bases and the J gene end by 6 bases; junction bases not matched to a gene: 11. The CDR3 has 16 amino acids.

V and J are TRBV7-2 and TRBJ2-3, with D possibly being TRBD2 (5 bases). The V gene lost 0 bases and the J gene lost 0 bases, with 7 bases spanning the gap. Germline values: CDR1 SGHTA, CDR2 FQGNSA. The CDR3 is 15 amino acids. The CDR3 nucleotides are TGTGCCAGCAGCTTAGCGCAGCGGAGCACAGATACGCAGTATTTT. It translates to CASSLAQRSTDTQYF. Filled out from reference TRBV7-2 and TRBJ2-3, the complete variable domain reads GAGVSQSPSNKVTEKGKDVELRCDPISGHTALYWYRQSLGQGLEFLIYFQGNSAPDKSGLPSDRFSAERTGGSVSTLTIQRTQQEDSAVYLCASSLAQRSTDTQYFGPGTRLTVL.

The CDR3 nucleotides read TGTGCCAGCAGCTTAGTCCCGAGCTCCTACAATGAGCAGTTCTTC. Amino acids: CASSLVPSSYNEQFF. The chain joins TRBV7-2 to TRBJ2-1; D call uncertain. CDR3 length equals 15 residues. The germline CDR1 and CDR2 sequences are SGHTA and FQGNSA. V was trimmed by 1 base and J by 0 bases, leaving 7 bases between them.

This clonotype was observed a few times. The chain has TRBV24-1 and TRBJ2-5, with unresolved D. CDR3 size: 15 residues. Per germline, CDR1 KGHDR and CDR2 SFDVKD. Trimming took off 9 bases at V and 3 bases at J, with 19 bases between the two ends. This CDR3 is CATGENGQGKETQYF. In DNA form, the CDR3 reads TGTGCCACCGGGGAAAACGGCCAAGGAAAAGAGACCCAGTACTTC.

V gene TRBV28 combines with J gene TRBJ1-5, with D possibly being TRBD1 (5 bases). Germline assignment: CDR1 MDHEN and CDR2 SYDVKM. Trimming shortened V by 8 bases and J by 3 bases, and 14 bases separated the two germline ends. This CDR3 spans 14 amino acids. CDR3 region: CASHEGAYNQPQHF. Here the CDR3 DNA reads TGTGCCAGCCACGAAGGGGCCTACAATCAGCCCCAGCATTTT.

This clonotype has just a few counts. The V gene is TRBV7-2, the J gene TRBJ2-1; 8 bases are a match to TRBD2. The CDR3 runs to 16 residues. V shed 1 base, J shed 7 bases, and the junction held 9 bases outside the gene matches. Germline lookup yields CDR1 SGHTA and CDR2 FQGNSA. The CDR3 protein is CASSLVRVSGGNEQFF. The DNA for the CDR3 is TGTGCCAGCAGCTTAGTCCGGGTGAGCGGGGGAAATGAGCAGTTCTTC.

The table lists this clonotype with a few counts. This chain joins TRBV5-4 and TRBJ2-1, with D perhaps matching TRBD1 or TRBD2 (5 bases each). V was shortened by 4 bases and J by 1 base, with 12 bases between the two germline ends. The CDR3 is 15 residues long. Germline loops: CDR1 SGHNT, CDR2 YYREEE (reference sequence). The CDR3 nucleotides read TGTGCCAGCAGCGGGGGAACCGCTTCCTACAATGAGCAGTTCTTC. Amino acids: CASSGGTASYNEQFF.

A few counts support this clonotype. This rearrangement joins TRBV7-8 to TRBJ2-3, with 12 bases fitting TRBD2. The CDR3 runs 16 residues. The ends lost 2 bases at V and 4 bases at J; junction bases unmatched: 4. Germline CDR1 SGHVS, CDR2 FQNEAQ. The CDR3 loop is CASSLLAGGPADTQYF. The CDR3 DNA sequence: TGTGCCAGCAGCTTACTAGCGGGGGGGCCCGCAGATACGCAGTATTTT.

This clonotype was seen more than once but under ten times. This sequence joins TRBV6-2 or TRBV6-3 and TRBJ1-5; 9 nucleotides agree with TRBD1. V shed 6 bases, J shed 7 bases, and the junction held 7 bases outside the gene matches. The CDR3 is made up of 14 amino acids. Germline-derived CDR1 and CDR2 are MNHEY and SVGEGT. The CDR3 DNA sequence: TGTGCCAGCAGGCCGGACAGGGGCGAGCAGCCCCAGCATTTT. This sequence encodes CASRPDRGEQPQHF.

This chain joins TRBV7-7 and TRBJ2-3; 11 bases are shared with TRBD2. This CDR3 is built from 16 residues. Germline V gives CDR1 SSHAT, CDR2 FNYEAQ (reference sequence). The ends lost 1 base at V and 4 bases at J; junction bases unmatched: 4. CDR3 DNA: TGTGCCAGCAGCTTAGTAGCGGGGGGGCCAGCAGATACGCAGTATTTT. This codes for CASSLVAGGPADTQYF.

The chain links TRBV5-1 to TRBJ1-1; possible D gene TRBD1, 5 bases. The CDR3 loop spans 14 amino acids. Germline CDR1 and CDR2: SGHRS and YFSETQ. Trimming removed 6 bases from V and 3 bases from J, with 15 bases in between. CDR3 in DNA: TGCGCCAGCAACCCAAGGGGAGGTGACACTGAAGCTTTCTTT. Amino acid sequence: CASNPRGGDTEAFF.

This clonotype is a singleton in its sample. J is TRBJ2-7 and V is TRBV19, with 7 bases that match TRBD1. Looked up from germline, CDR1 is LNHDA and CDR2 is SQIVND (reference sequence). V lost 4 bases, J lost 0 bases, and 3 bases stayed unmatched. The CDR3 sequence is 14 residues long. The CDR3 bases are TGTGCCAGTAGTAACGACAGGGACTCCTACGAGCAGTACTTC. Its protein product is CASSNDRDSYEQYF.

This clonotype was seen only a few times. V usage is TRBV3-1 and J usage is TRBJ1-6; D might be TRBD1 (6 bases). Germline V lookup: CDR1 LGHDT, CDR2 YNNKEL (reference sequence). This CDR3 has 16 residues. Trimming shortened V by 0 bases and J by 7 bases, and 13 bases separated the two germline ends. CDR3 sequence: CASSQDTGQGNSPLHF. CDR3 sequence (DNA): TGTGCCAGCAGCCAAGATACGGGTCAGGGGAATTCACCCCTCCACTTT.

This clonotype was seen a handful of times. Relative to the germline gene, one junction end is altered; a read error may explain this. The CDR3 loop reads CASGESSGVTDTQYF. The CDR3 nucleotides read TGTGCCAGCGGTGAATCTAGCGGGGTCACAGATACGCAGTATTTT. The chain employs TRBV2 and TRBJ2-3, with 9 positions matching TRBD2. CDR3 length: 15 residues. The germline gives CDR1 SNHLY, CDR2 FYNNEI.

The chain links TRBV5-1 to TRBJ2-2, with 10 positions matching TRBD2. V shed 4 bases and J 1 base; nucleotides not matched to a gene: 7. Germline values: CDR1 SGHRS, CDR2 YFSETQ. This CDR3 spans 17 amino acids. The CDR3 nucleotides read TGCGCCAGCAGCCAAGAGGGACTAGCGATGAACACCGGGGAGCTGTTTTTT. This gives the protein CASSQEGLAMNTGELFF. Supplemented by reference TRBV5-1 and TRBJ2-2, the full variable domain reads KAGVTQTPRYLIKTRGQQVTLSCSPISGHRSVSWYQQTPGQGLQFLFEYFSETQRNKGNFPGRFSGRQFSNSRSEMNVSTLELGDSALYLCASSQEGLAMNTGELFFGEGSRLTVL.